One T cell receptor (beta chain) is described in this entry. Produced via immunoSEQ multiplex PCR; TCRdb's table is partial and in-frame only. The sample lists 250,000 to 300,000 clones, roughly 84% seen once, with approximately 6.6% in the top ten. The sample belongs to a study of blood T cell repertoires in COVID-19. Study-level background: The analysed material was cDNA or gDNA that came from T cells, B-cell-depleted T cells, or PBMCs.

Germline V gives CDR1 SGHNT, CDR2 YENEEA. The CDR3 sequence is 13 residues long. V was cut by 3 bases and J by 3 bases, with 8 bases left in between. The cohort comprised adults aged about 18 to 100 years residing in 24 US areas. Cohort assignment relied on participant-reported clinical history. Up to 2 weeks before entering the study, exposed participants had met a COVID-19 case. The source is a woman aged 45-65 years who had been exposed to COVID-19. The V gene is TRBV11-3, the J gene TRBJ1-1; D call uncertain. Sequencing was done on a sample of PBMCs or T cells enriched from blood (not recorded which). DNA for the CDR3: TGTGCCAGCAGCTTGAGGTGGGACACTGAAGCTTTCTTT. It translates to CASSLRWDTEAFF.